This entry lists 9 T cell receptor beta chains sequenced from one sample in a study of quantifying T cell responses using KT2 cells. About the study: cDNA was made from DNase-treated RNA using alpha and beta constant primers.

Each cDNA got a UMI-containing oligo ligated at its 3' end. An equimolar mix of RC1.1 and RC1.2 primed the beta chain across TRBC1 and TRBC2. TCRdb redid the calling of the UMI-ligation and nested PCR reads with MiXCR, one entry per CDR3 protein. The sample contains around 50,000 distinct CDR3 sequences, under 14% of which appear only once. The sequenced sample consisted of PBMCs spiked with cells of the T cell clone KT2. The receptors were sampled from a human donor.

V usage is TRBV11-1 and J usage is TRBJ2-3, with TRBD2 as a possible D gene (6 bases). Trimming took off 3 bases at V and 2 bases at J, with 12 bases between the two ends. Germline CDR1 and CDR2: SGHAT and FQDESV (reference sequence). This CDR3 has 15 amino acids. The CDR3 nucleotides read TGTGCCAGCAGCTTTTTCGGGAGAGACACAGATACGCAGTATTTT. As protein: CASSFFGRDTDTQYF. Full variable domain (missing parts from reference TRBV11-1 and TRBJ2-3): EAEVAQSPRYKITEKSQAVAFWCDPISGHATLYWYRQILGQGPELLVQFQDESVVDDSQLPKDRFSAERLKGVDSTLKIQPAELGDSAMYLCASSFFGRDTDTQYFGPGTRLTVL.

CDR3 region: CASSQGGFSYEQYF. The CDR3 DNA sequence: TGCGCCAGCAGCCAAGGGGGTTTTTCCTACGAGCAGTACTTC. This chain links TRBV4-3 with TRBJ2-7; no definite D call. From germline, CDR1 is LGHNA and CDR2 YSLEER. The CDR3 has 14 residues. Trimming removed 1 base at V and 1 base at J, with 8 bases between.

Ten or more counts support this clonotype. V gene TRBV20-1 combines with J gene TRBJ2-3; D is undetermined. Trimming cost V 4 bases and J 3 bases, with 5 bases left between them. The CDR3 extends over 11 amino acids. CDR1 and CDR2 (germline): DFQATT, SNEGSKA (reference sequence). This CDR3 reads CSATLTDTQYF. The CDR3 nucleotides are TGCAGTGCTACCTTGACAGATACGCAGTATTTT.

Only a few counts were recorded for this clonotype. V is TRBV2 and J is TRBJ2-1; 8 nucleotides align to TRBD2. J gave up 4 bases and V 5 bases, and 4 bases lay outside the gene matches. Germline V gene data show CDR1 as SNHLY and CDR2 as FYNNEI. The CDR3 length is 14 residues. DNA for the CDR3: TGTGCCAGCAGTAACGGGAGGGAGTACAATGAGCAGTTCTTC. Amino acids: CASSNGREYNEQFF.

CDR3 in amino acids: CASSRLAQEETQYF. The CDR3 bases are TGTGCCAGCAGCCGCTTAGCTCAAGAAGAGACCCAGTACTTC. This chain joins TRBV7-9 and TRBJ2-5, with D unclear. CDR1 and CDR2 from the germline V gene are SEHNR and FQNEAQ (reference sequence). This CDR3 region has 14 residues. Trimming removed 5 bases from V and 3 bases from J, with 13 bases in between.

V and J are TRBV7-2 and TRBJ2-4, with D tentatively TRBD2 (6 bases). The ends were cut back, 5 bases at V and 10 bases at J, with 18 bases in the middle. The CDR3 covers 14 residues. The germline V gene encodes CDR1 SGHTA and CDR2 FQGNSA. CDR3 sequence reads: CASSPGDPRGIQYF. CDR3 DNA sequence: TGTGCCAGCAGCCCGGGGGACCCTCGGGGGATTCAGTACTTC.

This clonotype was recorded a few times. The chain employs TRBV19 and TRBJ2-1; D perhaps matches TRBD2 (7 bases). Looked up from germline, CDR1 is LNHDA and CDR2 is SQIVND (reference sequence). V lost 5 bases and J lost 8, with 28 bases in between. The CDR3 is 18 amino acids. The DNA of the CDR3 is TGTGCCAGTAGTTCCTACCCACTTTTGGGGGGGGGCGAAGATGAGCAGTTCTTC. Protein product: CASSSYPLLGGGEDEQFF. Full variable domain (remainder filled in from reference TRBV19 and TRBJ2-1): DGGITQSPKYLFRKEGQNVTLSCEQNLNHDAMYWYRQDPGQGLRLIYYSQIVNDFQKGDIAEGYSVSREKKESFPLTVTSAQKNPTAFYLCASSSYPLLGGGEDEQFFGPGTRLTVL.

This clonotype has a handful of counts. J is TRBJ1-1 and V is TRBV9; D gene uncertain. Germline loops: CDR1 SGDLS, CDR2 YYNGEE. The CDR3 spans 14 residues. Trimming shortened V by 0 bases and J by 5 bases, and 11 bases separated the two germline ends. The CDR3 spells CASSVGGLVTEAFF. The DNA for the CDR3 is TGTGCCAGCAGCGTAGGAGGGTTAGTGACTGAAGCTTTCTTT.

The V and J genes are TRBV21-1 and TRBJ2-1; the D segment call TRBD2 is taken from the table without a DNA check. TRBV21-1 is a documented pseudogene. The length of the CDR3 is 20 residues. The CDR3 loop reads CASSEKFASGYKSSYNEQFF. The CDR3 DNA reads TGTGCCAGCAGCGAAAAGTTCGCTAGCGGATACAAGAGCTCCTACAATGAGCAGTTCTTC.